This entry lists 5 T cell receptor beta chains sequenced from one sample in a study of identical twins. MiXCR was run by TCRdb on the 5' RACE reads, yielding one entry per CDR3 protein. Here the sample spans some 97,000 distinct CDR3 sequences, about 6.1% being singletons. Sample: memory T cells sorted from blood. The receptor source for this set is a woman aged 45-65 years in good health.

This clonotype was seen at least ten times. CDR3 nucleotide sequence: TGTGCCAGCAGTCCCCAAGACAGGGTAGAGGGCGAGACCCAGTACTTC. This codes for CASSPQDRVEGETQYF. The V gene is TRBV27, the J gene TRBJ2-5; 7 bases align to TRBD1. This CDR3 contains 16 residues. Germline V gene sequence: CDR1 MNHEY, CDR2 SMNVEV (reference sequence). V lost 5 bases and J lost 5; bases outside the gene matches: 14.

This clonotype was recorded many times. This sequence joins TRBV20-1 and TRBJ2-1; 10 bases are shared with TRBD2. V gave up 7 bases and J gave up 4 bases; unmatched junction bases: 7. This CDR3 is built from 14 residues. Per the germline V gene, CDR1 is DFQATT and CDR2 is SNEGSKA (reference sequence). The CDR3 DNA follows: TGCAGTGTCGCGGGACTAGCGCCTTACAATGAGCAGTTCTTC. It yields the protein CSVAGLAPYNEQFF.

The chain recombines TRBV6-6 with TRBJ2-7, with unresolved D. CDR1 and CDR2 (germline): MNHNY, SVGAGI (reference sequence). V was clipped by 0 bases and J by 0 bases, with 6 bases between them. The CDR3 has 14 amino acids. CDR3 DNA sequence: TGTGCCAGCAGTTACTCGAAACCCTCCTACGAGCAGTACTTC. Translated, it gives CASSYSKPSYEQYF.

V is TRBV7-6 and J is TRBJ2-1; D call uncertain. V was pared by 4 bases and J by 8 bases, with 6 bases between. Per the germline V gene, CDR1 is SGHVS and CDR2 is FNYEAQ. The CDR3 consists of 11 residues. The CDR3 nucleotides read TGTGCCAGCAGCTCAGACGATGAGCAGTTCTTC. Translating gives CASSSDDEQFF.

This clonotype was seen ten or more times. The chain carries TRBV9 and TRBJ2-1, with TRBD2 matching 9 bases. The germline V gene encodes CDR1 SGDLS and CDR2 YYNGEE. Trimming at V came to 0 bases and at J to 6 bases, leaving 13 bases not matched to a gene. CDR3 length equals 18 residues. CDR3 DNA: TGTGCCAGCAGCGTAGTAGGGGAAACGGGACTAGCCATCAATGAGCAGTTCTTC. Residues: CASSVVGETGLAINEQFF.